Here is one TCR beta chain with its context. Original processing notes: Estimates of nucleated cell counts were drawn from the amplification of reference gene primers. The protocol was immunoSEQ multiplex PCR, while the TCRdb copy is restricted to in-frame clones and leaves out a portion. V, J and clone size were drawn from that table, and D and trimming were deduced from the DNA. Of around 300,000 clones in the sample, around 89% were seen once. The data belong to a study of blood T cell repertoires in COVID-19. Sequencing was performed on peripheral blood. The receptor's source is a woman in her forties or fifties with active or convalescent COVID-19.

The CDR3 nucleotides read TGTGCCAGCAGTCCACGACATGGGACAGGGAGGGGATACGAGCAGTACTTC. The encoded protein is CASSPRHGTGRGYEQYF. The V call is TRBV27, the J call TRBJ2-7; the match to TRBD1 covers 9 bases. Germline lookup yields CDR1 MNHEY and CDR2 SMNVEV (reference sequence). V shed 5 bases, J shed 4 bases, and the junction held 15 bases outside the gene matches. The CDR3 sequence is 17 residues long.